This T cell receptor beta chain was profiled in a study of cytomegalovirus exposure and HLA in healthy donors. Primers for the PCR totalled 60 Vbeta and 13 Jbeta. This table comes from immunoSEQ multiplex PCR, and its TCRdb copy is limited to in-frame clones, with some not included. In all, the sample yields approximately 100,000 clones. Sequencing was performed on PBMCs. This sequence was found in a man aged 50 to 60 in good health and CMV-seropositive.

The CDR3, as DNA: TGTGCCAGTACGGTGAGGGGAGGGAATCAGCCCCAGCATTTT. This sequence encodes CASTVRGGNQPQHF. The V gene is TRBV19, the J gene TRBJ1-5; D might be TRBD1 (5 bases). Trimming took 7 bases from V and 4 from J, leaving 14 bases between them. This CDR3 has 14 amino acids. The germline gives CDR1 LNHDA, CDR2 SQIVND (reference sequence).